A selection of T cell receptor beta chains follows, all from one sample in a study of cytomegalovirus exposure and HLA in healthy donors. Measured with immunoSEQ multiplex PCR; TCRdb has only the in-frame clones, and not every one. The table records about 140,000 clones, about 87% of them present only once. Sequenced material: PBMCs. The source is a woman in her 30s in good health and CMV-seronegative. The CDR3 runs from the conserved cysteine through the conserved F or W. A D gene is named only where the DNA matches it firmly. Clone size appears in some rows only: once, few, many, or a class for an expanded clone.

v_gene	abundance	j_gene	d_gene	CDR3nt	CDR3aa
TRBV5-6	.	TRBJ2-3	.	TGTGCCAGCAGGTCGAGACTCACAGATACGCAGTATTTT	CASRSRLTDTQYF
TRBV7-3	.	TRBJ2-6	TRBD2	TGTGCCAGCAGCCACCTAGCGGGGCCTCCGTCTGGGGCCAACGTCCTGACTTTC	CASSHLAGPPSGANVLTF
TRBV5-8	.	TRBJ1-2	.	TGTGCCAGCAGCGTGATATTGGACAAATCTAACTATGGCTACACCTTC	CASSVILDKSNYGYTF
TRBV4-3	.	TRBJ2-5	TRBD2	TGCGCCAGCAGCCAAGCGGCGGGGGGGCTTGGAGAGACCCAGTACTTC	CASSQAAGGLGETQYF
TRBV2	.	TRBJ1-2	.	TGTGCCAGCAGAGAGGGTTACCTTAACTATGGCTACACCTTC	CASREGYLNYGYTF
TRBV5-5	.	TRBJ1-1	TRBD1	TGTGCCAGCAGCATTGGACAGGAGCTTCCAACCGTCACTGAAGCTTTCTTT	CASSIGQELPTVTEAFF
TRBV5-4	.	TRBJ2-1	.	TGTGCCGGCACGACCGAAGGGAGGAGGGTAGTAAATGAGCAGTTCTTC	CAGTTEGRRVVNEQFF
TRBV7-9	few	TRBJ2-7	.	TGTGCCAGCAGCTTAGGCCTAGCGTACGAGCAGTACTTC	CASSLGLAYEQYF
TRBV9	.	TRBJ2-3	.	TGTGCCAGCAGCCAGGGTGGGGGGGGGCATTATACAGATACGCAGTATTTT	CASSQGGGGHYTDTQYF
TRBV19	.	TRBJ2-2	TRBD2	TGTGCCAGTAGTACTAGCGGGAGGGTTTATACCGGGGAGCTGTTTTTT	CASSTSGRVYTGELFF
TRBV10-3	.	TRBJ1-1	.	TGTGCCATCAGTGAGTTCGACACAATAAACACTGAAGCTTTCTTT	CAISEFDTINTEAFF
TRBV19	.	TRBJ2-3	TRBD2	TGTGCCAGTAGTATCGGACTAGCGGGAGGGCAGCCGGGGATGACCCACACAGATACGCAGTATTTT	CASSIGLAGGQPGMTHTDTQYF
TRBV28	.	TRBJ2-1	TRBD2	TGTGCCAGCAGTTTACCAGGACTAGCGGACTACAATGAGCAGTTCTTC	CASSLPGLADYNEQFF
TRBV27	.	TRBJ2-4	TRBD2	TGTGCCAGCAGTTTATCCGGGGGGGGCGGGGCCAAAAACATTCAGTACTTC	CASSLSGGGGAKNIQYF
TRBV11-2	.	TRBJ2-7	TRBD1	TGTGCCAGCAGCCTTGGGACAGTTAACTACGAGCAGTACTTC	CASSLGTVNYEQYF
TRBV5-1	.	TRBJ2-1	TRBD1	TGCGCCAGCAGCTCTAGGACAGGGGGCGTTGATGAGCAGTTCTTC	CASSSRTGGVDEQFF
TRBV18	.	TRBJ1-1	TRBD1	TGTGCCAGCTCACCCGGACAGGGGGTGGTCACTGAAGCTTTCTTT	CASSPGQGVVTEAFF
TRBV5-8	.	TRBJ2-7	TRBD1	TGTGCCAGCAGCTTCGGGACAGGGGGCGGCGACGAGCAGTACTTC	CASSFGTGGGDEQYF
TRBV14	.	TRBJ2-5	.	TGTGCCAGCAGCCAAGGTAGAGGGTTCCCGCTGGGGCAGTACTTC	CASSQGRGFPLGQYF
TRBV5-4	few	TRBJ2-7	TRBD1	TGTGCCAGCAGCCTGGGACAGGGGAGCTACGAGCAGTACTTC	CASSLGQGSYEQYF
TRBV15	.	TRBJ1-3	.	TGTGCCACCAGCAGAGAGGTGGACAGTTCTGGAAACACCATATATTTT	CATSREVDSSGNTIYF
TRBV11-1	.	TRBJ1-1	TRBD1	TGTGCCAGCAGCCCAGGGGGTCGGGGAACTGAAGCTTTCTTT	CASSPGGRGTEAFF
TRBV5-1	.	TRBJ1-2	TRBD1	TGCGCCAGCAGCTTGGGATTAGGACAGGGTTTACTCTTGTATGGCTACACCTTC	CASSLGLGQGLLLYGYTF
TRBV7-2	.	TRBJ1-5	.	TGTGCCAGCAGCTTGGGGCTTACCCAGCCCCAGCATTTT	CASSLGLTQPQHF
TRBV19	.	TRBJ1-5	.	TGTGCCAGTATCGGACTGACCAATCAGCCCCAGCATTTT	CASIGLTNQPQHF
TRBV6-4	medium-sized	TRBJ2-3	TRBD1	TGTGCCAGCAGTTTGGGGACAGGGATCACAGATACGCAGTATTTT	CASSLGTGITDTQYF
TRBV27	.	TRBJ1-5	.	TGTGCCAGCAGTTTAGGGGGCGGCAATCAGCCCCAGCATTTT	CASSLGGGNQPQHF
TRBV6-5	.	TRBJ1-2	TRBD1	TGTGCCAGCAGTTTTTCCTCTTCCGGGACAGCCTATGGCTACACCTTC	CASSFSSSGTAYGYTF
TRBV28	.	TRBJ2-7	TRBD2	TGTGCCAGCACCCGGGAGGGGGTCACCTACGAGCAGTACTTC	CASTREGVTYEQYF
TRBV5-8	.	TRBJ2-3	TRBD2	TGTGCCACCGCCATGATGGGGGGGAGGGCAGATACGCAGTATTTT	CATAMMGGRADTQYF
TRBV6-9	once	TRBJ2-7	TRBD1	TGTGCCAGCAGGTGTACACCCGGACAGGGGTTCAGCCCCTACGAGCAGTACTTC	CASRCTPGQGFSPYEQYF
TRBV30	.	TRBJ1-4	.	TGTGCCCGAACCGGGACAACAATGGGAAAACTGTTTTTT	CARTGTTMGKLFF
TRBV21-1	.	TRBJ2-5	.	TGTGCCAGCAAAAAACTGGACAGGGACCAAGAGACCCAGTACTTC	CASKKLDRDQETQYF
TRBV5-1	once	TRBJ1-2	.	TGCGCCAGCAGCCGCGACAGCTATGGCTACACCTTC	CASSRDSYGYTF
TRBV18	.	TRBJ1-1	.	TGTGCCAGCTCACCTGGGCGACAGACGAACACTGAAGCTTTCTTT	CASSPGRQTNTEAFF
TRBV27	few	TRBJ2-1	.	TGTGCCAGCAGTTTAGCAGGGAACAATGAGCAGTTCTTC	CASSLAGNNEQFF
TRBV11-3	.	TRBJ2-3	.	TGTGCCAGCAGCGTTGCGGGACCAGATACGCAGTATTTT	CASSVAGPDTQYF
TRBV7-6	.	TRBJ2-5	.	TGTGCCAGCAGCTTGGCCAGGGAGACCCAGTACTTC	CASSLARETQYF
TRBV28	few	TRBJ1-3	.	TGTGCCAGCAAGGGACTGTCCTCTGGAAACACCATATATTTT	CASKGLSSGNTIYF
TRBV5-6	.	TRBJ1-2	TRBD1	TGTGCCAGCAGCTTGATTACAGGGGGAGACTATGGCTACACCTTC	CASSLITGGDYGYTF
TRBV10-3	.	TRBJ2-7	.	TGTGCCATCAGTGAATCGCTAGCTTCCTACGAGCAGTACTTC	CAISESLASYEQYF
TRBV30	.	TRBJ1-2	.	TGTGCCCTCGGTTACAGGTTCTATGGCTACACCTTC	CALGYRFYGYTF
TRBV6-6	.	TRBJ1-1	TRBD1	TGTGCCGCAACCATACAGGGGGGCACTGAAGCTTTCTTT	CAATIQGGTEAFF
TRBV28	.	TRBJ2-7	.	TGTGCCAGCAGTTTAACGAAACAGTCTTACCTCTCCTACGAGCAGTACTTC	CASSLTKQSYLSYEQYF
TRBV7-9	.	TRBJ1-1	.	TGTGCCAGCAGCTTAGGGGAGTTGGCCCGAATGAACACTGAAGCTTTCTTT	CASSLGELARMNTEAFF
TRBV5-8	.	TRBJ1-1	.	TGTGCCAGCAGCGTTCCGTGGAACACTGAAGCTTTCTTT	CASSVPWNTEAFF
TRBV27	.	TRBJ2-2	TRBD1	TGTGCCAGCAAATACACACAGGGGGCAACCGGGGAGCTGTTTTTT	CASKYTQGATGELFF
TRBV28	.	TRBJ1-1	.	TGTGCCAGCAGTCCAGCGGGGGAAGGGTACACTGAAGCTTTCTTT	CASSPAGEGYTEAFF